The sequence of this T cell receptor (beta chain) was determined in a study of shared clonotypes between healthy human individuals. V lost 6 bases and J lost 3; bases outside the gene matches: 6. In germline, CDR1 is MDHEN, CDR2 SYDVKM. This CDR3 has 15 residues. Broader study findings: Clonotypes not shared had lower generation probabilities than those common to all four donors.

As to this clone: Its target is unknown.

The authors distributed each subset's genomic DNA evenly over several immunoSEQ plates. TCRdb's copy holds only in-frame clones and misses some; the assay was immunoSEQ multiplex PCR. The table includes roughly 1 million clones, roughly 80% detected once. This sequence originates from a man aged 18 to 29 in good health. The sample taken for sequencing was memory CD4+ T cells sorted from blood. Subset given: CD45RA-negative fraction. J is TRBJ2-7 and V is TRBV28; 12 positions agree with TRBD2. The CDR3 region has the DNA TGTGCCAGCAGAACTAGCGGGAGGTCCATCTACGAGCAGTACTTC. Amino acid sequence: CASRTSGRSIYEQYF.